A single sample gave rise to the 10 T cell receptor beta chains below, sequenced in a study of cytomegalovirus exposure and HLA in healthy donors. Assay used: immunoSEQ multiplex PCR; TCRdb lists only in-frame clones, some missing. The table shows a few hundred thousand clones, with roughly 84% occurring only once. The sample comprised PBMCs. The receptors here all came from a man between 18 and 29 years old in good health and CMV-seropositive.

The gene calls are TRBV28 and TRBJ1-1; 7 bases map to TRBD1. V lost 8 bases to trimming and J lost 4 bases; unmatched junction nucleotides: 7. The CDR3 extends over 13 amino acids. Germline assignment: CDR1 MDHEN and CDR2 SYDVKM. The CDR3: CASSEGAVTEAFF. Written as DNA, the CDR3 is TGTGCCAGCTCGGAGGGGGCGGTCACTGAAGCTTTCTTT.

The gene calls are TRBV6-1 and TRBJ1-4; D remains ambiguous. Trimming removed 5 bases from V and 10 bases from J, with 14 bases in between. The CDR3 length is 13 residues. Germline CDR1 is MNHNS and CDR2 is SASEGT. CDR3 coding DNA: TGTGCCAGCAGTTCCTTTGGAGTCGGAAAACTGTTTTTT. This translates into CASSSFGVGKLFF.

V is TRBV11-1 and J is TRBJ2-7; the D call may be TRBD1 or TRBD2 (5 bases each). V was clipped by 5 bases and J by 3 bases, with 14 bases between them. The CDR3 loop spans 14 amino acids. In germline, CDR1 is SGHAT, CDR2 FQDESV (reference sequence). The CDR3 is CASSLGTVFYEQYF. CDR3 sequence (DNA): TGTGCCAGCAGCCTAGGGACGGTATTCTACGAGCAGTACTTC.

J is TRBJ1-1 and V is TRBV9, with D uncertain. CDR1 and CDR2 from the germline V gene are SGDLS and YYNGEE. This CDR3 has 13 amino acids. The V gene lost 0 bases and the J gene lost 3 bases, with 6 bases spanning the gap. Here the CDR3 DNA reads TGTGCCAGCAGCGTAGTAGGGCACACTGAAGCTTTCTTT. This gives the protein CASSVVGHTEAFF.

The CDR3 sequence is CASSPTQTTASYEQYF. DNA for the CDR3: TGTGCCAGCAGCCCAACCCAAACGACGGCTTCCTACGAGCAGTACTTC. The chain recombines TRBV5-4 with TRBJ2-7; D gene uncertain. V gave up 4 bases and J gave up 1 base, with 18 bases separating them. The V gene's germline CDR1 is SGHNT and CDR2 YYREEE (reference sequence). CDR3 length equals 16 residues.

The J gene is TRBJ2-1, the V gene TRBV5-1, with D possibly being TRBD2 (5 bases). Trimming removed 5 bases from V and 1 base from J, with 7 bases in between. The CDR3 sequence is 13 residues long. Germline V gives CDR1 SGHRS, CDR2 YFSETQ. CDR3 in amino acids: CASSPGSYNEQFF. CDR3 sequence (DNA): TGCGCCAGCAGTCCGGGGTCCTACAATGAGCAGTTCTTC.

The chain has TRBV28 and TRBJ1-2; D possibly corresponds to TRBD1 (6 bases). CDR1 is MDHEN and CDR2 is SYDVKM in the germline V gene. Trimming pared 6 bases from V and 4 bases from J, leaving 9 bases between. The CDR3 length is 12 residues. CDR3 region: CASRGQFYGYTF. DNA of the CDR3: TGTGCCAGCAGAGGACAGTTCTATGGCTACACCTTC.

The V call is TRBV7-6, the J call TRBJ2-7, with TRBD2 matching 11 bases. With V trimmed by 8 bases and J by 3 bases, 12 bases remained unmatched. This CDR3 region has 16 residues. Germline V CDR1 and CDR2: SGHVS, FNYEAQ. The CDR3 loop is CASGALTSGSVYEQYF. In nucleotides, the CDR3 is TGTGCCAGCGGAGCACTAACTAGCGGGAGTGTCTACGAGCAGTACTTC.

The genes are TRBV6-4 and TRBJ1-5; D ambiguous. Trimming pared 3 bases from V and 7 bases from J, leaving 13 bases between. The germline V gene encodes CDR1 MRHNA and CDR2 SNTAGT. This CDR3 contains 14 residues. The CDR3 reads CASSEAPGGQPQHF. CDR3 sequence (DNA): TGTGCCAGCAGTGAGGCCCCGGGCGGGCAGCCCCAGCATTTT.

The V gene is TRBV30, the J gene TRBJ1-1, with D tentatively TRBD1 (6 bases). The CDR3 has 15 residues. CDR1 and CDR2 from the germline V gene are GTSNPN and SVGIG (reference sequence). With 1 base removed from V and 0 bases from J, the gap between germline ends came to 12 bases. In DNA form, the CDR3 reads TGTGCCTGGAGTGGCGGACAGACGATGAACACTGAAGCTTTCTTT. Amino acids: CAWSGGQTMNTEAFF. Full variable domain (remainder filled in from reference TRBV30 and TRBJ1-1): SQTIHQWPATLVQPVGSPLSLECTVEGTSNPNLYWYRQAAGRGLQLLFYSVGIGQISSEVPQNLSASRPQDRQFILSSKKLLLSDSGFYLCAWSGGQTMNTEAFFGQGTRLTVV.